This entry features one T cell receptor (beta chain) sequence. Its target is unknown. The time point: pretreatment peripheral blood. This CDR3 contains 15 residues. The trim removed 5 bases at V and 3 bases at J, leaving 7 bases unmatched. In germline, CDR1 is MDHEN, CDR2 SYDVKM. This table comes from immunoSEQ multiplex PCR, and its TCRdb copy is limited to in-frame clones, with some not included. The sample contains under 100,000 clones, around 89% of which appear only once. This specimen comes from a study of PD-L1 blockade in urothelial cancer. Study as a whole: Males with urothelial cancer arising in the bladder constituted about 85% of the roughly 29 patients. Patients' prior chemotherapy regimens numbered 0 to 3. Blood gave a median around 150,000 T cells. Study-level points and caveats: When measured at 3 weeks, tumor-associated blood clones expanded more in durable-benefit patients.

The sample in question was PBMCs, obtained around atezolizumab (anti-PD-L1) treatment. The rearrangement uses TRBV28 and TRBJ2-3, with 8 bases aligning to TRBD2. This TCR was recovered from a man in his sixties with urothelial cancer. This CDR3 is CASSVWTSSTDTQYF. The DNA for the CDR3 is TGTGCCAGCAGTGTCTGGACTAGCAGTACAGATACGCAGTATTTT. The full variable domain, with the rest looked up from reference TRBV28 and TRBJ2-3, is DVKVTQSSRYLVKRTGEKVFLECVQDMDHENMFWYRQDPGLGLRLIYFSYDVKMKEKGDIPEGYSVSREKKERFSLILESASTNQTSMYLCASSVWTSSTDTQYFGPGTRLTVL.